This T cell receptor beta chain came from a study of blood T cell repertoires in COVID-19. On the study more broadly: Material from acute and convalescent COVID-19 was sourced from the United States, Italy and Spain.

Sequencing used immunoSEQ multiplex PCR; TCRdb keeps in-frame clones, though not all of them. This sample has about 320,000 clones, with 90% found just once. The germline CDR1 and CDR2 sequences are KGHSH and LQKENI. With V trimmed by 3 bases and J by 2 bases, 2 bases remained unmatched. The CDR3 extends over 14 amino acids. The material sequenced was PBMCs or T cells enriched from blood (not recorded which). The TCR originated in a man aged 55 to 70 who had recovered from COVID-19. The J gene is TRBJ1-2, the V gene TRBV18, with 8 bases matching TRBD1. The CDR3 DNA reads TGTGCCAGCTCACCGACAGGGGAGAACTATGGCTACACCTTC. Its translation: CASSPTGENYGYTF.